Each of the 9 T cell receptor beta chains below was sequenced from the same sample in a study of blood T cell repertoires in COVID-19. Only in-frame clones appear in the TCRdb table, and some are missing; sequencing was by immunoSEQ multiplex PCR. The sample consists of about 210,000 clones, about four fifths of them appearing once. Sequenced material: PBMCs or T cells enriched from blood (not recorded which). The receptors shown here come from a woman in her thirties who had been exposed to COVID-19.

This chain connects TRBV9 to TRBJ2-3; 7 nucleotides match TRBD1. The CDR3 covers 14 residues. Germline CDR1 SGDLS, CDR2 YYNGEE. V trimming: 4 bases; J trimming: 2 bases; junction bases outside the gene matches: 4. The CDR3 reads CASSQGTVTDTQYF. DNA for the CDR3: TGTGCCAGCAGCCAAGGGACAGTCACAGATACGCAGTATTTT.

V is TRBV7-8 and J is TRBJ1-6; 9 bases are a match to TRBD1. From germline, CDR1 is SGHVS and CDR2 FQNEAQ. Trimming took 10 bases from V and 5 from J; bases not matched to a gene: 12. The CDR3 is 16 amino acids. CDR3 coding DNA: TGTGCCACCAAAACAGGGGGCGCGGGTGATAATTCACCCCTCCACTTT. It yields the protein CATKTGGAGDNSPLHF.

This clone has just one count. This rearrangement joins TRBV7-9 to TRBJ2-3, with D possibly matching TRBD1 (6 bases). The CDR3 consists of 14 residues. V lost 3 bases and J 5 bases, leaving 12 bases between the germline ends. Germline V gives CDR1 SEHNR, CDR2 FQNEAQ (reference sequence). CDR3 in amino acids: CASSFGQLEDTQYF. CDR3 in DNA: TGTGCCAGCAGCTTCGGACAGCTTGAAGATACGCAGTATTTT.

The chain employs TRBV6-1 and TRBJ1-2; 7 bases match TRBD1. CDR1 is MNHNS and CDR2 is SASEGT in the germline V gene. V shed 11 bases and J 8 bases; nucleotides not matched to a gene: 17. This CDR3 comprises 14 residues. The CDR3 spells CAVRDRDPRGGYTF. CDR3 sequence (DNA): TGTGCCGTCAGGGACAGAGACCCCCGGGGCGGCTACACCTTC.

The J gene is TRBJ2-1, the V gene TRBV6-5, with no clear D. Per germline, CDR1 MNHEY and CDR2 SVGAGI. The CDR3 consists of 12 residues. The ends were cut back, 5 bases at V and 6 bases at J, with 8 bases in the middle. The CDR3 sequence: CASSHTLNEQFF. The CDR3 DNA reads TGTGCCAGCAGTCACACCCTCAATGAGCAGTTCTTC.

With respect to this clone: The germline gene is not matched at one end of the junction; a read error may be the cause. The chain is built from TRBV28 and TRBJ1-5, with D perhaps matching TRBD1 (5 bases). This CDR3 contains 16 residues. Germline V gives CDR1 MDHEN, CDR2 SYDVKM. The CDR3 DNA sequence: TGTGCCAACAGTCTCCAGGGATTGTGGGGAAATCAGCCCCAGCATTTT. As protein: CANSLQGLWGNQPQHF.

CDR3 nucleotide sequence: TGTGCCAGCAGAGGAGGGAGGACCTACGAGCAGTACTTC. Translation: CASRGGRTYEQYF. The chain carries TRBV5-5 and TRBJ2-7; TRBD2 might be the D (6 bases). V lost 5 bases and J 2 bases, leaving 11 bases between the germline ends. CDR1 SGHKS and CDR2 YYEKEE come from the germline V gene (reference sequence). CDR3 size: 13 residues.

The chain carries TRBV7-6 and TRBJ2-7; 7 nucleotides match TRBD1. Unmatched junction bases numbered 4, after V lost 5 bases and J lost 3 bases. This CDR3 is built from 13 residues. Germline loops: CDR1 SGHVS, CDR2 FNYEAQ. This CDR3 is CASSRAGGYEQYF. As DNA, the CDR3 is TGTGCCAGCAGCCGGGCAGGGGGCTACGAGCAGTACTTC.

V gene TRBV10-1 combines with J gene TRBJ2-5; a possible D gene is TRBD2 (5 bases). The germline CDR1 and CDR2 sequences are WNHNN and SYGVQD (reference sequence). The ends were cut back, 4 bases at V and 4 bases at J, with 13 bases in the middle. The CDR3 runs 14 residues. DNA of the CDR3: TGCGCCAGCAGTGCGCCGGGGATAGGAGAGACCCAGTACTTC. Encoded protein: CASSAPGIGETQYF.